This T cell receptor beta chain was profiled in a study of T-cell reconstitution after alpha-beta-depleted transplantation in children. As it was prepared, the TCRbeta library received unique molecular identifiers. MiXCR was run by TCRdb on the PCR reads, yielding one entry per CDR3 protein. The profile covers about 400,000 distinct CDR3 sequences, with 15% to 20% appearing a single time and just under 30% taken by the ten largest. This clonotype showed up just a few times. Its antigen is undetermined. Trimming took 3 bases from V and 0 from J, leaving 15 bases between them. CDR1 and CDR2 from the germline V gene are MNHEY and SMNVEV (reference sequence). The CDR3 loop spans 16 amino acids. Study-wide results and limits: The study traced high day-60 TCRbeta diversity in some patients to surviving recipient T cells and thymic progenitors. Two months or so post-transplant, alpha-beta T cells reportedly derived from several hundred expanded graft clones. T-cell counts and diversity were attributed mostly to newly produced T cells one year after transplant.

The sample consisted of PBMCs, mostly from graft donor cells, taken 360 days after TCRalphabeta/CD19-depleted stem cell transplant. This sequence originates from a boy younger than two who had a stem cell transplant for Wiskott-Aldrich syndrome, so the T cells may come from the graft donor. V gene TRBV27 combines with J gene TRBJ2-7, with D possibly being TRBD2 (6 bases). The CDR3 is CASSFSLGGISYEQYF. CDR3 sequence (DNA): TGTGCCAGCAGTTTTTCCCTCGGGGGAATCTCCTACGAGCAGTACTTC.